The 12 T cell receptor beta chains presented below share a single source sample, sequenced in a study of T cell repertoires in cytomegalovirus infection. TCRdb used MiXCR to reprocess the reads, holding one entry per CDR3 protein. The table lists about 450,000 distinct CDR3 sequences, 31% of them singletons. The sample consisted of PBMCs. The receptors were gathered from a human donor in good health (CMV status not recorded). Some clones in this sample may be carry-over from other donors' samples.

This clonotype was found a few times. J is TRBJ1-1 and V is TRBV6-5; 9 bases fit TRBD1. The V gene's germline CDR1 is MNHEY and CDR2 SVGAGI. The junction had 8 bases not matched to a gene; V was cut back by 2 bases and J by 4 bases. The CDR3 has 16 residues. In DNA, the CDR3 is TGTGCCAGCAGTTACGGGACAGGGCGGAGATCCACTGAAGCTTTCTTT. Encoded protein: CASSYGTGRRSTEAFF.

This clonotype turned up a few times. The chain has TRBV18 and TRBJ1-5; no clear D. CDR3 size: 15 residues. Trimming shortened V by 3 bases and J by 0 bases, and 9 bases separated the two germline ends. In germline, CDR1 is KGHSH, CDR2 LQKENI. CDR3 DNA: TGTGCCAGCTCACCCACAACGGATAGCAATCAGCCCCAGCATTTT. Translating gives CASSPTTDSNQPQHF. Full variable domain (outside the CDR3, taken from reference TRBV18 and TRBJ1-5): NAGVMQNPRHLVRRRGQEARLRCSPMKGHSHVYWYRQLPEEGLKFMVYLQKENIIDESGMPKERFSAEFPKEGPSILRIQQVVRGDSAAYFCASSPTTDSNQPQHFGDGTRLSIL.

This clonotype has more than one count but fewer than ten. The chain joins TRBV25-1 to TRBJ2-5, with a possible D match to TRBD2 (5 bases). This CDR3 comprises 14 residues. Deletions cut 4 bases from V and 1 base from J, with 10 bases between. Per the germline V gene, CDR1 is MGHDK and CDR2 is SYGVNS. CDR3 in DNA: TGTGCCAGCAGTGTCAACAGCGGCCAAGAGACCCAGTACTTC. Translated: CASSVNSGQETQYF.

In its sample, this clonotype was seen a few times. In DNA form, the CDR3 reads TGTGCCAGCAGTTACGGTATGGGAACTGAAGCTTTCTTT. Its protein product is CASSYGMGTEAFF. This chain connects TRBV6-2 or TRBV6-3 to TRBJ1-1; unclear D gene. CDR3 length: 13 amino acids. Trimming took off 2 bases at V and 5 bases at J, with 9 bases between the two ends. Germline lookup yields CDR1 MNHEY and CDR2 SVGEGT.

The chain has TRBV5-5 and TRBJ2-1; 7 positions agree with TRBD1. After removal of 4 bases from V and 0 bases from J, the junction contained 7 bases not matched to a gene. The germline CDR1 and CDR2 sequences are SGHKS and YYEKEE (reference sequence). The CDR3 extends over 16 amino acids. CDR3 protein: CASSHRGESSYNEQFF. CDR3 bases: TGTGCCAGCAGCCACAGGGGCGAGAGCTCCTACAATGAGCAGTTCTTC.

This clonotype occurred a few times. The CDR3 DNA is TGTGCCAGCAGGATCGATAGGACTGAAGCTTTCTTT. Amino acid sequence: CASRIDRTEAFF. V usage is TRBV7-9 and J usage is TRBJ1-1; the D is unclear. Germline V gene lookup returns CDR1 SEHNR and CDR2 FQNEAQ (reference sequence). Trimming removed 6 bases at V and 5 bases at J, with 10 bases between. This CDR3 has 12 amino acids.

The gene calls are TRBV7-9 and TRBJ2-5, with D possibly matching TRBD1 (6 bases). CDR3 length equals 16 residues. In germline, CDR1 is SEHNR, CDR2 FQNEAQ (reference sequence). Trimming left V 5 bases short and J 3 bases short, with 19 bases between. CDR3: CASSTPILGQKETQYF. The CDR3 DNA reads TGTGCCAGCAGCACACCAATACTCGGACAGAAAGAGACCCAGTACTTC.

This clonotype has more than one count but fewer than ten. V usage is TRBV7-3 and J usage is TRBJ1-1; D is ambiguous. CDR1 SGHTA and CDR2 FQGTGA come from the germline V gene. Deletions cut 0 bases from V and 0 bases from J, with 8 bases between. This CDR3 contains 15 residues. The DNA for the CDR3 is TGTGCCAGCAGCTTAACCCCGGACTTGAACACTGAAGCTTTCTTT. Amino acids: CASSLTPDLNTEAFF.

The chain joins TRBV25-1 to TRBJ2-5, with 9 bases matching TRBD1. Germline V gives CDR1 MGHDK, CDR2 SYGVNS. The CDR3 sequence is 16 residues long. V trimming: 3 bases; J trimming: 2 bases; junction bases outside the gene matches: 7. The CDR3 nucleotides read TGTGCCAGCAGTGATTTGGGACAGGGAAAACAAGAGACCCAGTACTTC. It yields the protein CASSDLGQGKQETQYF. The whole variable domain, filled in from reference TRBV25-1 and TRBJ2-5, reads EADIYQTPRYLVIGTGKKITLECSQTMGHDKMYWYQQDPGMELHLIHYSYGVNSTEKGDLSSESTVSRIRTEHFPLTLESARPSHTSQYLCASSDLGQGKQETQYFGPGTRLLVL.

In its sample, this clonotype was seen once. This chain uses TRBV29-1 with TRBJ2-5, with D possibly matching TRBD2 (7 bases). This CDR3 region has 15 residues. Germline-derived CDR1 and CDR2 are SQVTM and ANQGSEA. V was clipped by 7 bases and J by 2 bases, with 20 bases between them. CDR3: CSAAGLAGAQETQYF. CDR3 nucleotide sequence: TGCAGCGCGGCGGGTTTGGCGGGGGCTCAAGAGACCCAGTACTTC.

The gene calls are TRBV5-6 and TRBJ1-6; 8 bases are a match to TRBD1. The CDR3 extends over 15 amino acids. V dropped 2 bases and J dropped 7; count of bases not matched to a gene: 5. Germline lookup yields CDR1 SGHDT and CDR2 YYEEEE. The CDR3 DNA reads as TGTGCCAGCAGCTTAAGGGACAGGACAAATTCACCCCTCCACTTT. This sequence encodes CASSLRDRTNSPLHF.

This clonotype turned up a few times. The chain employs TRBV12-3 or TRBV12-4 and TRBJ1-6, with unresolved D. V dropped 8 bases and J dropped 0 bases, with 14 bases sitting between them. The CDR3 is 16 residues long. The CDR3 here is CASGSDGDSYNSPLHF. The CDR3 DNA sequence: TGTGCCAGCGGGAGCGACGGGGACTCCTATAATTCACCCCTCCACTTT.